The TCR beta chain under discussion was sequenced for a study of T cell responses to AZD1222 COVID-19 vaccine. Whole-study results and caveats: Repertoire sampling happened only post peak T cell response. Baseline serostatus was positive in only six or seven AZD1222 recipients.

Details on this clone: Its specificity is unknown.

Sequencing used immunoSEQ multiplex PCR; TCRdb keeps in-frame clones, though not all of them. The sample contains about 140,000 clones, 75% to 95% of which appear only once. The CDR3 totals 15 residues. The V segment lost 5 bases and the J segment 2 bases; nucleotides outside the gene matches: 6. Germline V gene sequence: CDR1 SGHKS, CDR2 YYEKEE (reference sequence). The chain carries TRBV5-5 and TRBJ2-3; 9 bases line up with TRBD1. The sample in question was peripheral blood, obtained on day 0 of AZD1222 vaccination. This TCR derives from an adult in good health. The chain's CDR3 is CASRDRDRVTDTQYF. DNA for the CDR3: TGTGCCAGCAGAGACCGGGACAGGGTCACAGATACGCAGTATTTT. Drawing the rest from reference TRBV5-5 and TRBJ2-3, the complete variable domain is DAGVTQSPTHLIKTRGQQVTLRCSPISGHKSVSWYQQVLGQGPQFIFQYYEKEERGRGNFPDRFSARQFPNYSSELNVNALLLGDSALYLCASRDRDRVTDTQYFGPGTRLTVL.